Sequencing of this T cell receptor (beta chain) was carried out in a study of Ad26.COV2.S vaccination and SARS-CoV-2 variants. Looking at the study overall: Ad26.COV2.S shots went into the muscle once or twice, 56 days apart. The study, taken as a whole, reports: TCR breadth and depth analyses may have underestimated total T cell responses. People who got the vaccine or the placebo had similar non-spike TCR breadth. Following vaccination, spike-specific CD8+ and CD4+ T cell responses reportedly exhibited substantial breadth.

As regards this clone: Its specificity is not known.

Treatment described: 15 to 20 received Ad26.COV2.S at low or high dose, single or two shots; 5 received placebo; per-sample allocation not given. Material that was analyzed had been drawn on day 63 after the first vaccine or placebo injection. Measured with immunoSEQ multiplex PCR; TCRdb has only the in-frame clones, and not every one. The table records fewer than 300,000 clones, more than 70% of them present only once. Sequencing was performed on peripheral blood, taken in a trial of Ad26.COV2.S vaccine versus placebo. The source is a person aged 18-60 years who received the Ad26.COV2.S COVID-19 vaccine or a placebo.

The CDR3 DNA follows: TGTGCCAGCAGTGACGGGGACACACATAATTCACCCCTCCACTTT. Protein sequence: CASSDGDTHNSPLHF. The chain links TRBV6-1 to TRBJ1-6; TRBD1 might be the D (6 bases). The CDR3 has 15 residues. Germline lookup yields CDR1 MNHNS and CDR2 SASEGT. V lost 3 bases and J 5 bases, leaving 11 bases between the germline ends.